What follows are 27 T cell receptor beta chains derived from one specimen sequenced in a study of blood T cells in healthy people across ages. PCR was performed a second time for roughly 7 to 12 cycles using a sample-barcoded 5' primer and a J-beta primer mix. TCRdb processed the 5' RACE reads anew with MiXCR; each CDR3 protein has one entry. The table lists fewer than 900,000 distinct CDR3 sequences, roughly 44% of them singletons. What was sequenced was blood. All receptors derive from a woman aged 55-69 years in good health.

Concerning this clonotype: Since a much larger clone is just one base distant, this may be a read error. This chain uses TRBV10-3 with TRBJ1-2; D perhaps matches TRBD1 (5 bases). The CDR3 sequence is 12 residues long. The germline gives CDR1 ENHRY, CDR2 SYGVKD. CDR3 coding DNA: TGTGTCATCAGTGGAGACAGCTATGGCTACACCTTC. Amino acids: CVISGDSYGYTF.

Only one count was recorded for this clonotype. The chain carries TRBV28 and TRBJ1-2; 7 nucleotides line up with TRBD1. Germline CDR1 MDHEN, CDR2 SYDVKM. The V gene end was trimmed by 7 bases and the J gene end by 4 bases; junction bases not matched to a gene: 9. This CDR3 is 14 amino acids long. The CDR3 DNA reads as TGTGCCAGCACTGACCACGGACAGGTCTATGGCTACACCTTC. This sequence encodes CASTDHGQVYGYTF.

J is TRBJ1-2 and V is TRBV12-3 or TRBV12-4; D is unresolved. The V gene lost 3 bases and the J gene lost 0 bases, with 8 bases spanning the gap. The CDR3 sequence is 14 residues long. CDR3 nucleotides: TGTGCCAGCAGTTTGCCTTATGCTAACTATGGCTACACCTTC. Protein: CASSLPYANYGYTF.

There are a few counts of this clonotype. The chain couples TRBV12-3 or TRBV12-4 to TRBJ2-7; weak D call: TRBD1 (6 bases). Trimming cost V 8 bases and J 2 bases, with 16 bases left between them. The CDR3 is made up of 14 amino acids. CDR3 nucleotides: TGTGCCAGCGGCCAAGGGGGACGCCCCTACGAGCAGTACTTC. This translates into CASGQGGRPYEQYF.

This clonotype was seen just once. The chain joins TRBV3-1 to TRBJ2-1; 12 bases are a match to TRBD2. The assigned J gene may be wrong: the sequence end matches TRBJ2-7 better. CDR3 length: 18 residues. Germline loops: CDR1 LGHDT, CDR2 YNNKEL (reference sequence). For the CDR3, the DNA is TGTGCCAGCAGCCAAGGACTAGCGGGGGCCTACTCCTACAATGAGCAGTACTTC. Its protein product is CASSQGLAGAYSYNEQYF.

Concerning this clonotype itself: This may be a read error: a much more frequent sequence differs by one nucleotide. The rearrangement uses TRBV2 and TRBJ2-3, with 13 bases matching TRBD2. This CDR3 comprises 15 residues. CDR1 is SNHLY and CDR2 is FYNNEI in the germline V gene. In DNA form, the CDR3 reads TGTGCCAGCGGTTCCGGGACTAGCGGGACAGAGACGCAGTATTTT. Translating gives CASGSGTSGTETQYF.

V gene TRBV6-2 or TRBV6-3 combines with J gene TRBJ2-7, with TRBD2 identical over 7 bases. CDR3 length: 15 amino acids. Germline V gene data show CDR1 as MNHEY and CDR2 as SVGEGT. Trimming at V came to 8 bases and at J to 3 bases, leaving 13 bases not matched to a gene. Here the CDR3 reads CASRIAAGDRYEQYF. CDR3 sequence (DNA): TGTGCCAGCCGAATCGCGGCGGGGGATCGCTACGAGCAGTACTTC.

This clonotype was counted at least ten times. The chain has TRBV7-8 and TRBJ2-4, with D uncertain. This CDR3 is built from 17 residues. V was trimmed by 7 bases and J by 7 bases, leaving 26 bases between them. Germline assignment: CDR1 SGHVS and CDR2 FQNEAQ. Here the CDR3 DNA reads TGTGCCAGCACCCCAAAGAGGATCCTCGGTGCTGGGAACATTCAGTACTTC. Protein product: CASTPKRILGAGNIQYF.

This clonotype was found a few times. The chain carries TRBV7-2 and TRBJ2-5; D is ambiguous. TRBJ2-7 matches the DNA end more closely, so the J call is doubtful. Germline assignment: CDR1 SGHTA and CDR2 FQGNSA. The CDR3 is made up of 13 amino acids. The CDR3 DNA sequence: TGTGCCAGCAGCCTGGGGTCGAAATACGAGCAGTACTTC. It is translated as CASSLGSKYEQYF.

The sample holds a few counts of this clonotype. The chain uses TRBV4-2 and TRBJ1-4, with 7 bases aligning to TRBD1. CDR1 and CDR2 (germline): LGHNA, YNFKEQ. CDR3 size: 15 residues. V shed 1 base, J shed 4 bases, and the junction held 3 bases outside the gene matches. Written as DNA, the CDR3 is TGTGCCAGCAGCCAAGGGACAGGAGTTAATGAAAAACTGTTTTTT. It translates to CASSQGTGVNEKLFF.

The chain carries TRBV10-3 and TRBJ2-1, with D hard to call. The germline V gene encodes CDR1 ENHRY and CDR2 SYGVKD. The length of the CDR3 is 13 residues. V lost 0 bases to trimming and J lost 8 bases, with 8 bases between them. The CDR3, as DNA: TGTGCCATCAGTGAGTCTCCCGCGCATGAGCAGTTCTTC. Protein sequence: CAISESPAHEQFF.

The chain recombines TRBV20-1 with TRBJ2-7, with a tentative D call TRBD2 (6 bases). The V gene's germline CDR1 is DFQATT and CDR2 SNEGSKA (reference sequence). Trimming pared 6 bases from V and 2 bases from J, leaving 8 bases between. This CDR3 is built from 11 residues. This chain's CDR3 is CSAGTPYEQYF. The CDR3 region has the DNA TGCAGTGCCGGGACTCCCTACGAGCAGTACTTC.

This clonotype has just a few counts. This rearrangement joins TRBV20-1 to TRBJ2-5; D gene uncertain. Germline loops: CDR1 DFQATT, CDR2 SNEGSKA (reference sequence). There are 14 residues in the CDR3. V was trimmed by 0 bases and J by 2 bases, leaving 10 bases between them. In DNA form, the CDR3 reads TGCAGTGCTAGAGATCCCGCCCGTCAAGAGACCCAGTACTTC. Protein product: CSARDPARQETQYF.

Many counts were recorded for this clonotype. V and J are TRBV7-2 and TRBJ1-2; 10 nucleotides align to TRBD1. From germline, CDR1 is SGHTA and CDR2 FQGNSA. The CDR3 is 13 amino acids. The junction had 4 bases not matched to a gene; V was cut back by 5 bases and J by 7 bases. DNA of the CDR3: TGTGCCAGCAGCCCGGGACAGGGGCTTGGCTACACCTTC. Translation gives CASSPGQGLGYTF.

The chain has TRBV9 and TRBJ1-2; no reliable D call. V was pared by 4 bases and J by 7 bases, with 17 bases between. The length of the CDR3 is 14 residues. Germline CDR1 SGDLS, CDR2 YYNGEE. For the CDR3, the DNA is TGTGCCAGCAGCCCGCAGACCCTGGTTGCTGGCTACACCTTC. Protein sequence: CASSPQTLVAGYTF.

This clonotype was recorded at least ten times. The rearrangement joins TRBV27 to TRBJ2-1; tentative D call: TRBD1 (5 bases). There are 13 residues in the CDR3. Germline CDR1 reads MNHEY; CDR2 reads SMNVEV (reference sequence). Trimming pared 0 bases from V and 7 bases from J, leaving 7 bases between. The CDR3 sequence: CASSLSNRNEQFF. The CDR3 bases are TGTGCCAGCAGTTTATCGAACAGGAATGAGCAGTTCTTC.

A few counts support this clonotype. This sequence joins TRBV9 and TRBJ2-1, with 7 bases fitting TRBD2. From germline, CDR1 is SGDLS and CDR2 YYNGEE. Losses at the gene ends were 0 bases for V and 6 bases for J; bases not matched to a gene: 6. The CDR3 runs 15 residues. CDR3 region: CASSVGLAVLNEQFF. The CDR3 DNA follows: TGTGCCAGCAGCGTAGGTCTAGCGGTCCTCAATGAGCAGTTCTTC. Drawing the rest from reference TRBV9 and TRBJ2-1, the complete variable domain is DSGVTQTPKHLITATGQRVTLRCSPRSGDLSVYWYQQSLDQGLQFLIQYYNGEERAKGNILERFSAQQFPDLHSELNLSSLELGDSALYFCASSVGLAVLNEQFFGPGTRLTVL.

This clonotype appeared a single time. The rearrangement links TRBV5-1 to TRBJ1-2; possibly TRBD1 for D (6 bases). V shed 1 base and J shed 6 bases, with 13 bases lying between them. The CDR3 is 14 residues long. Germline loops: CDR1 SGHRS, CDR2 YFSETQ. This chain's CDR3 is CASSLFPGDDGYTF. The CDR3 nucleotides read TGCGCCAGCAGCTTGTTCCCAGGGGACGATGGCTACACCTTC.

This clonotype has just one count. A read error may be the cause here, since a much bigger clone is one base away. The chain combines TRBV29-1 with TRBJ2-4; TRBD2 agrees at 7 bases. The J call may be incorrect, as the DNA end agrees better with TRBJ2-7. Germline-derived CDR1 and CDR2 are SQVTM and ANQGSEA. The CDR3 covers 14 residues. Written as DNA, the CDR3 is TGCGGCGTTGCAAAAAGCGGGACCTACTACGAGCAGTACTTC. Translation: CGVAKSGTYYEQYF.

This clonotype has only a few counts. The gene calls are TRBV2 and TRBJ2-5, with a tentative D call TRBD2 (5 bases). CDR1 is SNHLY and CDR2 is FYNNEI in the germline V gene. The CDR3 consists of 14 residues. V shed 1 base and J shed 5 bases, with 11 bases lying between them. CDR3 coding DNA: TGTGCCAGCAGTGAAGACGGGGAATGGGAGACCCAGTACTTC. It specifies CASSEDGEWETQYF. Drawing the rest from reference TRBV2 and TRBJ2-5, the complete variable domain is EPEVTQTPSHQVTQMGQEVILRCVPISNHLYFYWYRQILGQKVEFLVSFYNNEISEKSEIFDDQFSVERPDGSNFTLKIRSTKLEDSAMYFCASSEDGEWETQYFGPGTRLLVL.

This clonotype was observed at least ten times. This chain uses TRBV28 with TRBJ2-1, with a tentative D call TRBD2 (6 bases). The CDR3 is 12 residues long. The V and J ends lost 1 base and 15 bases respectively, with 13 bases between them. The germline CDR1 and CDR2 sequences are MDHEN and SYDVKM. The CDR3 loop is CASSLSGVTSFF. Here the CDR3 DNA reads TGTGCCAGCAGTTTATCGGGGGTAACCTCGTTCTTC.

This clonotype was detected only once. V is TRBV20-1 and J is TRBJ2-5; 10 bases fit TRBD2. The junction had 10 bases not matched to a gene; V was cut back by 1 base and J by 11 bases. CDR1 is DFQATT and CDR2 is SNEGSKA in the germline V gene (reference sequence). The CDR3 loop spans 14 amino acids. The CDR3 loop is CSARALAGTGEQYF. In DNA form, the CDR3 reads TGCAGTGCTAGAGCACTAGCGGGGACGGGTGAGCAGTACTTC.

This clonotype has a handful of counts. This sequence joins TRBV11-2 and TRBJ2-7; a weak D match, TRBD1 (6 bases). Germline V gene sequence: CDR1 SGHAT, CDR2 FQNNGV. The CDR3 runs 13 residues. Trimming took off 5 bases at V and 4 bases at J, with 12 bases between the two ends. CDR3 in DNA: TGTGCCAGCAGCCCGAGGGGGAAGTACGAGCAGTACTTC. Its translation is CASSPRGKYEQYF.

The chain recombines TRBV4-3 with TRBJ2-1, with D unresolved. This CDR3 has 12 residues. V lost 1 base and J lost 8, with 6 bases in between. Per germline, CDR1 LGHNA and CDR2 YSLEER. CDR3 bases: TGCGCCAGCAGCCAAGTTGATCATGAGCAGTTCTTC. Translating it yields CASSQVDHEQFF.

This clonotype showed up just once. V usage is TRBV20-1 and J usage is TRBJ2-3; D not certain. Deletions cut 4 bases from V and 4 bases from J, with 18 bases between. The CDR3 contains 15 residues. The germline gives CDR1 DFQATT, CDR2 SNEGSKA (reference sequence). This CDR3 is CSAKGRFIGADTQYF. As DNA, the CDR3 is TGCAGTGCTAAAGGCCGTTTTATTGGGGCAGATACGCAGTATTTT.

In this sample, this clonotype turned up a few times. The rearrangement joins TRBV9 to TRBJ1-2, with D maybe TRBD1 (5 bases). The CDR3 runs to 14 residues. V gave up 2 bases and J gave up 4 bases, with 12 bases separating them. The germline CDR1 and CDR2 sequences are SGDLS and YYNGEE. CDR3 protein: CASSVEQAPYGYTF. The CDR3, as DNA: TGTGCCAGCAGCGTGGAACAGGCGCCCTATGGCTACACCTTC.

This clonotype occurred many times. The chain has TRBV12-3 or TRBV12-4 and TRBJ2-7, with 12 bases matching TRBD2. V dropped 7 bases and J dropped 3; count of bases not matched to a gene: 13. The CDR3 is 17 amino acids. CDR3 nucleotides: TGTGCCAGCACCAGGACTAGCGGGACCGCCAACATCTACGAGCAGTACTTC. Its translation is CASTRTSGTANIYEQYF.